The 12 T cell receptor beta chains presented below share a single source sample, sequenced in a study of blood T cell repertoires in COVID-19. TCRdb's table, derived via immunoSEQ multiplex PCR, lists solely in-frame clones and lacks some. The sample lists tens of thousands of clones, over 70% occurring once. Material: peripheral blood. Receptor source: a woman aged 70-85 years with acute or convalescent COVID-19.

This clone was seen a few times. In DNA form, the CDR3 reads TGCAGCGTTGATTCGGCGCGGGGGTCTGGTGGCTACACCTTC. Amino acids: CSVDSARGSGGYTF. The chain recombines TRBV29-1 with TRBJ1-2; TRBD1 is a possible D gene (5 bases). Per the germline V gene, CDR1 is SQVTM and CDR2 is ANQGSEA. The CDR3 has 14 residues. The V and J ends lost 3 bases and 7 bases respectively, with 18 bases between them.

The genes are TRBV9 and TRBJ1-5, with no clear D. V shed 4 bases and J shed 0 bases, with 8 bases lying between them. The CDR3 contains 14 residues. Germline CDR1 SGDLS, CDR2 YYNGEE. In DNA, the CDR3 is TGTGCCAGCAGCCCGGGGATTAGCAATCAGCCCCAGCATTTT. This sequence encodes CASSPGISNQPQHF.

This chain links TRBV18 with TRBJ2-1, with 11 bases that match TRBD2. In germline, CDR1 is KGHSH, CDR2 LQKENI. The CDR3 is 17 residues long. The ends lost 0 bases at V and 6 bases at J; junction bases unmatched: 7. CDR3 coding DNA: TGTGCCAGCTCACCACCGAGAGTAGCGGGGGGGTCCAATGAGCAGTTCTTC. It translates to CASSPPRVAGGSNEQFF.

The chain uses TRBV6-5 and TRBJ1-1; 9 bases are a match to TRBD1. This CDR3 has 14 amino acids. Germline values: CDR1 MNHEY, CDR2 SVGAGI. V lost 10 bases, J lost 5 bases, and 11 bases stayed unmatched. This CDR3 is CATILRTGETEAFF. In DNA, the CDR3 is TGTGCCACCATATTGAGGACAGGGGAGACTGAAGCTTTCTTT.

This chain uses TRBV7-3 with TRBJ1-1; the match to TRBD1 covers 8 bases. CDR1 and CDR2 (germline): SGHTA, FQGTGA. This CDR3 is 13 amino acids long. Losses at the gene ends were 5 bases for V and 4 bases for J; bases not matched to a gene: 3. For the CDR3, the DNA is TGTGCCAGCAGCGGTACAGGGGGCACTGAAGCTTTCTTT. Translation: CASSGTGGTEAFF.

The chain has TRBV5-1 and TRBJ1-2, with a possible D match to TRBD1 (5 bases). Trimming shortened V by 0 bases and J by 6 bases, and 15 bases separated the two germline ends. CDR3 length equals 15 residues. The germline CDR1 and CDR2 sequences are SGHRS and YFSETQ. The CDR3 loop reads CASSLGPVGGDGYTF. As DNA, the CDR3 is TGCGCCAGCAGCTTGGGCCCCGTGGGGGGTGATGGCTACACCTTC.

The gene calls are TRBV6-6 and TRBJ1-1; possible D gene TRBD1, 5 bases. This CDR3 comprises 12 residues. Germline CDR1 and CDR2: MNHNY and SVGAGI (reference sequence). Deletions cut 5 bases from V and 11 bases from J, with 15 bases between. The CDR3 DNA reads as TGTGCCAGCAGTCCCCGCGGGGCGGGGGCTTTCTTT. Translated, it gives CASSPRGAGAFF.

The chain couples TRBV19 to TRBJ1-3, with 8 bases matching TRBD1. This CDR3 is 14 amino acids long. The ends lost 7 bases at V and 2 bases at J; junction bases unmatched: 4. The germline V gene encodes CDR1 LNHDA and CDR2 SQIVND (reference sequence). The CDR3 nucleotides read TGTGCCAGTACCTCCAGGGGGCCTGGAAACACCATATATTTT. It codes for CASTSRGPGNTIYF.

The rearrangement links TRBV4-1 to TRBJ2-1, with D maybe TRBD1 (5 bases). V lost 1 base, J lost 4 bases, and 11 bases lay in between. The length of the CDR3 is 15 residues. Germline loops: CDR1 MGHRA, CDR2 YSYEKL. The CDR3 sequence is CASSQGDRPYNEQFF. The CDR3 DNA sequence: TGCGCCAGCAGCCAAGGAGACAGACCATACAATGAGCAGTTCTTC.

This clone showed up just once. This chain uses TRBV18 with TRBJ1-5; D gene uncertain. Trimming took off 2 bases at V and 5 bases at J, with 4 bases between the two ends. This CDR3 is 12 amino acids long. Per germline, CDR1 KGHSH and CDR2 LQKENI. The CDR3 protein is CASSPGDQPQHF. CDR3 DNA sequence: TGTGCCAGCTCACCAGGAGATCAGCCCCAGCATTTT.

The J gene is TRBJ2-6, the V gene TRBV28, with no clear D. The CDR3 sequence is 16 residues long. Trimming pared 5 bases from V and 0 bases from J, leaving 11 bases between. Germline V gene lookup returns CDR1 MDHEN and CDR2 SYDVKM. CDR3 in DNA: TGTGCCAGCAGTCCCTGGGCAGACTCTGGGGCCAACGTCCTGACTTTC. Its translation is CASSPWADSGANVLTF.

This chain links TRBV5-1 with TRBJ2-7; D possibly corresponds to TRBD1 (6 bases). Germline CDR1 SGHRS, CDR2 YFSETQ. Trimming left V 1 base short and J 0 bases short, with 11 bases between. The CDR3 runs to 15 residues. The chain's CDR3 is CASSLSPGDSYEQYF. The CDR3 DNA reads TGCGCCAGCAGCTTGTCCCCAGGGGACTCCTACGAGCAGTACTTC.